This passage covers 17 T cell receptor beta chains from one sample sequenced in a study of blood T cell repertoires in COVID-19. Data came from immunoSEQ multiplex PCR; TCRdb stores just in-frame clones and leaves some out. The sample holds roughly 130,000 clones; roughly 77% are singletons and the top ten take just under 5%. Specimen: peripheral blood. These receptors were obtained from a woman between 65 and 79 years old with COVID-19, enrolled during active disease.

This rearrangement joins TRBV19 to TRBJ1-5; D is ambiguous. V was trimmed by 1 base and J by 9 bases, leaving 7 bases between them. The CDR3 loop spans 12 amino acids. CDR1 is LNHDA, CDR2 SQIVND, per germline (reference sequence). The CDR3, as DNA: TGTGCCAGTAGTATAGTAGAGGGGCCCCAGCATTTT. Protein: CASSIVEGPQHF. Together with reference TRBV19 and TRBJ1-5, the CDR3 gives the full variable domain: DGGITQSPKYLFRKEGQNVTLSCEQNLNHDAMYWYRQDPGQGLRLIYYSQIVNDFQKGDIAEGYSVSREKKESFPLTVTSAQKNPTAFYLCASSIVEGPQHFGDGTRLSIL.

The chain has TRBV11-2 and TRBJ2-5; 9 bases are a match to TRBD2. After removal of 4 bases from V and 3 bases from J, the junction contained 9 bases not matched to a gene. This CDR3 spans 16 amino acids. Germline lookup yields CDR1 SGHAT and CDR2 FQNNGV. Here the CDR3 reads CASSSPERGAKETQYF. The CDR3 nucleotides read TGTGCCAGCAGCTCGCCGGAGCGGGGGGCTAAAGAGACCCAGTACTTC.

The rearrangement uses TRBV29-1 and TRBJ2-5; TRBD1 matches 9 bases. V was pared by 7 bases and J by 3 bases, with 9 bases of the junction left unmatched. Germline V gene data show CDR1 as SQVTM and CDR2 as ANQGSEA. This CDR3 contains 14 residues. CDR3 region: CSASGGQGEETQYF. CDR3 nucleotide sequence: TGCAGCGCCTCGGGGGGACAGGGAGAAGAGACCCAGTACTTC.

This chain joins TRBV6-5 and TRBJ2-1, with D perhaps matching TRBD1 (6 bases). With 6 bases removed from V and 5 bases from J, the gap between germline ends came to 17 bases. CDR1 and CDR2 (germline): MNHEY, SVGAGI. The CDR3 consists of 15 residues. CDR3 coding DNA: TGTGCCAGCAGACCCTTAGTTAGGGGGAACAATGAGCAGTTCTTC. This encodes CASRPLVRGNNEQFF.

This chain uses TRBV5-1 with TRBJ2-3; D is unresolved. The V end lost 0 bases, the J end lost 5 bases, and 7 bases lay between the germline ends. This CDR3 contains 13 residues. Germline CDR1 reads SGHRS; CDR2 reads YFSETQ. For the CDR3, the DNA is TGCGCCAGCAGCTTGGGATCAGGAGATACGCAGTATTTT. Its translation: CASSLGSGDTQYF.

The chain combines TRBV2 with TRBJ2-2; weak D call: TRBD1 (6 bases). V lost 8 bases, J lost 7 bases, and 14 bases lay in between. Germline CDR1 is SNHLY and CDR2 is FYNNEI. CDR3 length: 13 amino acids. In nucleotides, the CDR3 is TGTGCCAGCTCGGGGACAAATGGCGGGGAGCTGTTTTTT. This codes for CASSGTNGGELFF.

The rearrangement uses TRBV9 and TRBJ1-1; the D gene is possibly TRBD1 (5 bases). CDR1 is SGDLS and CDR2 is YYNGEE in the germline V gene. The CDR3 covers 13 residues. Trimming removed 1 base from V and 4 bases from J, with 8 bases in between. CDR3 residues: CASSVQGRTEAFF. The CDR3 DNA follows: TGTGCCAGCAGCGTACAGGGTCGCACTGAAGCTTTCTTT.

CDR3 amino acids: CASSHGESNQPQHF. The CDR3 nucleotides read TGTGCCAGCTCACACGGGGAGAGCAATCAGCCCCAGCATTTT. V gene TRBV6-5 combines with J gene TRBJ1-5; D gene ambiguous. The germline V and J ends were trimmed by 8 bases and 1 base, with 12 bases remaining between them. Germline V gene lookup returns CDR1 MNHEY and CDR2 SVGAGI. The CDR3 spans 14 residues.

This chain joins TRBV6-2 or TRBV6-3 and TRBJ1-2; perhaps TRBD1 as D (5 bases). Trimming removed 2 bases at V and 7 bases at J, with 11 bases between. The germline CDR1 and CDR2 sequences are MNHEY and SVGEGT. CDR3 length: 13 residues. CDR3 sequence reads: CASSYDGTGGYTF. In DNA, the CDR3 is TGTGCCAGCAGTTACGACGGGACTGGTGGCTACACCTTC.

This chain uses TRBV7-6 with TRBJ2-1; 7 bases line up with TRBD2. The V gene end was trimmed by 5 bases and the J gene end by 4 bases; junction bases not matched to a gene: 8. Germline V gives CDR1 SGHVS, CDR2 FNYEAQ. CDR3 size: 15 residues. The CDR3 DNA sequence: TGTGCCAGCAGCGCCCAAGCGGGGACGTACAATGAGCAGTTCTTC. This gives the protein CASSAQAGTYNEQFF.

The table lists this clone with a few counts. The J gene is TRBJ1-1, the V gene TRBV30; a weak D match, TRBD1 (5 bases). The CDR3 contains 14 residues. V was cut by 2 bases and J by 0 bases, with 10 bases left in between. Germline CDR1 and CDR2: GTSNPN and SVGIG (reference sequence). CDR3 sequence: CAWSRGNLNTEAFF. In DNA form, the CDR3 reads TGTGCCTGGAGTCGGGGGAATTTGAACACTGAAGCTTTCTTT.

This clone turned up a few times. This rearrangement joins TRBV5-1 to TRBJ1-3, with 8 nucleotides matching TRBD1. The germline V gene has CDR1 SGHRS and CDR2 YFSETQ. The V and J ends lost 3 bases and 1 base, in that order; junction bases with no gene match: 3. This CDR3 is 15 amino acids long. The CDR3 spells CASSSTGASGNTIYF. The CDR3 DNA reads as TGCGCCAGCAGCTCGACAGGGGCTTCTGGAAACACCATATATTTT.

This sequence joins TRBV10-3 and TRBJ2-3; TRBD2 matches 11 bases. Per the germline V gene, CDR1 is ENHRY and CDR2 is SYGVKD. V was clipped by 5 bases and J by 4 bases; unmatched bases: 5. The length of the CDR3 is 15 residues. DNA of the CDR3: TGTGCCATCAGTTACTCGACTAGCGGGGCAGATACGCAGTATTTT. It codes for CAISYSTSGADTQYF.

The V call is TRBV5-1, the J call TRBJ1-2; TRBD1 is a possible D gene (5 bases). This CDR3 spans 16 amino acids. V was shortened by 4 bases and J by 3 bases, with 19 bases between the two germline ends. Germline values: CDR1 SGHRS, CDR2 YFSETQ. CDR3 region: CASSPGTASGDYGYTF. CDR3 DNA: TGCGCCAGCAGCCCGGGGACCGCCTCGGGGGACTATGGCTACACCTTC.

V and J are TRBV28 and TRBJ1-2; tentative D call: TRBD1 (6 bases). The germline V and J ends were trimmed by 3 bases and 3 bases, with 11 bases remaining between them. The CDR3 runs to 14 residues. CDR1 MDHEN and CDR2 SYDVKM come from the germline V gene. DNA of the CDR3: TGTGCCAGCAGTTTGCAGGGGCCCCACTATGGCTACACCTTC. Its protein is CASSLQGPHYGYTF.

The CDR3 region is CASSPPPGGAKETQYF. The CDR3 nucleotides are TGTGCCAGCAGCCCCCCTCCGGGGGGCGCAAAAGAGACCCAGTACTTC. V usage is TRBV5-4 and J usage is TRBJ2-5; D might be TRBD2 (7 bases). Germline-derived CDR1 and CDR2 are SGHNT and YYREEE (reference sequence). Trimming stripped 4 bases from V and 3 bases from J, with 19 bases between. The CDR3 has 16 residues.

The chain joins TRBV5-1 to TRBJ2-7, with D tentatively TRBD2 (6 bases). CDR3 length equals 15 residues. Trimming shortened V by 1 base and J by 0 bases, and 11 bases separated the two germline ends. Germline V gene lookup returns CDR1 SGHRS and CDR2 YFSETQ. CDR3 coding DNA: TGCGCCAGCAGCTTGTTAGCGGATAGCTCCTACGAGCAGTACTTC. Amino acids: CASSLLADSSYEQYF.